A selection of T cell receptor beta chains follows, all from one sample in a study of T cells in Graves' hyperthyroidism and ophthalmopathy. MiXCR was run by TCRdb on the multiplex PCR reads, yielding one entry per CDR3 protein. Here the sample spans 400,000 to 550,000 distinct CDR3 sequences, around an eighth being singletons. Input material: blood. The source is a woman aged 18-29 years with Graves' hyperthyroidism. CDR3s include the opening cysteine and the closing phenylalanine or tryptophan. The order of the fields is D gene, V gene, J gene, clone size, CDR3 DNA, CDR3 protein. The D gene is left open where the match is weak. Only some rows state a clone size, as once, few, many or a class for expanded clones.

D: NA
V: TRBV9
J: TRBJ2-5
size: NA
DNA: TGTGCCAGCAGCGTCGACAGGTTTAAAGAGACCCAGTACTTC
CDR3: CASSVDRFKETQYF

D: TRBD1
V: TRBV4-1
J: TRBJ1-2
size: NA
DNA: TGCGCCAGCAGCCAAGAGATGGGTGGACAGGGTTTTAACTATGGCTACACCTTC
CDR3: CASSQEMGGQGFNYGYTF

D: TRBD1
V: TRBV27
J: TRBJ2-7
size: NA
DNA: TGTGCCAGCAGTTCACCGGGACAGGGCCCCTTCGAGCAGTACTTC
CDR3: CASSSPGQGPFEQYF

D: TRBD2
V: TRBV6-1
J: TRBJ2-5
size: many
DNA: TGTGCCAGCAGTTACTATTACGGCGGGAGTGAGACCCAGTACTTC
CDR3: CASSYYYGGSETQYF

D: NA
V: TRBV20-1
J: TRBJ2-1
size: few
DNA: TGCAGTGCTAGCGGCCGTCGGTCCTACAATGAGCAGTTCTTC
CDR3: CSASGRRSYNEQFF

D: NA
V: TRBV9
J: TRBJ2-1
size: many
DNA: TGTGCCAGCAGCGTATCTGGGAATGAGCAGTTCTTC
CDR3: CASSVSGNEQFF

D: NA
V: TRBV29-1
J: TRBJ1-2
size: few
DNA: TGCAGCGGGGATGACAGCTATGGCTACACCTTC
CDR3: CSGDDSYGYTF

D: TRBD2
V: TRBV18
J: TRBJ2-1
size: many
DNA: TGTGCCAGCAGCCCGAGGACTAGCGGGCCCTCCTACAATGAGCAGTTCTTC
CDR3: CASSPRTSGPSYNEQFF

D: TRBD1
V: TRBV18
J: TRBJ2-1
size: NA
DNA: TGTGCCAGCTCCCTCTCCGGGACAGGGAGGAATGAGCAGTTCTTC
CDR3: CASSLSGTGRNEQFF

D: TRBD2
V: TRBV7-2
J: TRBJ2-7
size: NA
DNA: TGTGCCAGCAGCCCAGGGACTAGAGGGGACGAGCAGTACTTC
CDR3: CASSPGTRGDEQYF

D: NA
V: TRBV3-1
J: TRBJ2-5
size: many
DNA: TGTGCCAGCAGCCAATGGCTGGACCAAGAGACCCAGTACTTC
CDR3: CASSQWLDQETQYF

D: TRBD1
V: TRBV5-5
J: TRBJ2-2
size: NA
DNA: TGTGCCAGCAGCTTTTCACCGGGGACAGCGAACACCGGGGAGCTGTTTTTT
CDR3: CASSFSPGTANTGELFF

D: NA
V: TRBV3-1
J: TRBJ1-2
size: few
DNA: TGTGCCAGCAGCCCCCGGGGTCTGGACTATGGCTACACCTTC
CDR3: CASSPRGLDYGYTF

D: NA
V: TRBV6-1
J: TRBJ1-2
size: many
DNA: TGTGCCAGCAGGCCCGGCGCAAACTATGGCTACACCTTC
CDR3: CASRPGANYGYTF

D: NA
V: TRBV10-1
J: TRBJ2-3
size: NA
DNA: TGCGCCAGCAGTGAGGCATCTGATACGCAGTATTTT
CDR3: CASSEASDTQYF

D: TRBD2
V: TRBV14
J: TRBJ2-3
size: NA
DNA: TGTGCCAGCAGCCAAGATCTAGCGGGGGGATCCACAGATACGCAGTATTTT
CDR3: CASSQDLAGGSTDTQYF

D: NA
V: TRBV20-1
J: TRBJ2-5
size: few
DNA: TGCAGTGCTAGAGACGTTACTGAACAAGAGACCCAGTACTTC
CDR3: CSARDVTEQETQYF

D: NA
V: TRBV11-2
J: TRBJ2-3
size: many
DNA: TGTGCCAGCAGCTTAGATAAAGGGCCCCAGGAGTATTTT
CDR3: CASSLDKGPQEYF

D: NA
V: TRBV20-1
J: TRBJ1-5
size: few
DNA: TGCAGTGCTCCAAATCAGCCCCAGCATTTT
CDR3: CSAPNQPQHF

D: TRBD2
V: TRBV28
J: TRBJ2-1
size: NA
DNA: TGTGCCAGCAGGGGGGGGACTAGCGGGAGGGCCGAGCAGTTCTTC
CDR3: CASRGGTSGRAEQFF